This TCR beta chain was identified in a study of identical twins. The CDR3 has 13 amino acids. Germline V gene lookup returns CDR1 DFQATT and CDR2 SNEGSKA (reference sequence). V shed 6 bases and J shed 5 bases, with 16 bases lying between them. Each CDR3 protein gets one entry after TCRdb re-called the 5' RACE reads with MiXCR. The sample has roughly 770,000 distinct CDR3 sequences, 15% to 20% seen once. These sequences were also reported in another study, on T cells expressing NK-cell markers.

Sequencing was done on a sample of PBMCs. The receptor's source is a woman aged 18-29 years in good health. V usage is TRBV20-1 and J usage is TRBJ2-5; D call uncertain. CDR3 residues: CSANAWFGETQYF. The CDR3 region has the DNA TGCAGTGCGAACGCTTGGTTCGGGGAGACCCAGTACTTC.